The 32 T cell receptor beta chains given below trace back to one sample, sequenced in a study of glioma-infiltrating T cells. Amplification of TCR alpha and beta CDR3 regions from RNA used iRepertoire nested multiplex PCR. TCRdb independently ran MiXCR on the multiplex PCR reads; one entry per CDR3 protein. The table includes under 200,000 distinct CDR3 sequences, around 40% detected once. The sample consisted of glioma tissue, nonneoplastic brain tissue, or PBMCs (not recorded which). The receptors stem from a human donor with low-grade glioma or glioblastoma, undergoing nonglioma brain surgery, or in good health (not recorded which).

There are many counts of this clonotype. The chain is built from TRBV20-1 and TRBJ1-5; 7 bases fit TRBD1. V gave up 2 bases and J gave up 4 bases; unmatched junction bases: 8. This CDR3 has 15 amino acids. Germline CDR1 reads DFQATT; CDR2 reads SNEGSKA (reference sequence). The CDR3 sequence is CSARNPGQLNQPQHF. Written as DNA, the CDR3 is TGCAGTGCTAGAAACCCGGGACAGCTAAATCAGCCCCAGCATTTT.

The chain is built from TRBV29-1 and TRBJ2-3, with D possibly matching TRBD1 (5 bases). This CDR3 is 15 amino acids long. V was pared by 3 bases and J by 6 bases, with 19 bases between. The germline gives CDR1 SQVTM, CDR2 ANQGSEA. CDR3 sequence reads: CSVEYRSKSIDTQYF. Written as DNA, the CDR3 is TGCAGCGTTGAGTACAGGTCAAAATCCATCGATACGCAGTATTTT.

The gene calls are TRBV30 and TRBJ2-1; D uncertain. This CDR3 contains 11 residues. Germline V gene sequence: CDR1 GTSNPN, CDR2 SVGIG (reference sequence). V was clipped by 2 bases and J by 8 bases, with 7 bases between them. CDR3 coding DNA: TGTGCCTGGAGTTCTTTAGATGAGCAGTTCTTC. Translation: CAWSSLDEQFF.

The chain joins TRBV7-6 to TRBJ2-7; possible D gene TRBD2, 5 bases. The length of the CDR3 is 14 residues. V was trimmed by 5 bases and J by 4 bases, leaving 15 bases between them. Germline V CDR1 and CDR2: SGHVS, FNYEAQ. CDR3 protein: CASSPRLEGYEQYF. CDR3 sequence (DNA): TGTGCCAGCAGCCCCCGCCTAGAGGGTTACGAGCAGTACTTC. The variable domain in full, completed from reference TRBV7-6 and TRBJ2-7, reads GAGVSQSPRYKVTKRGQDVALRCDPISGHVSLYWYRQALGQGPEFLTYFNYEAQQDKSGLPNDRFSAERPEGSISTLTIQRTEQRDSAMYRCASSPRLEGYEQYFGPGTRLTVT.

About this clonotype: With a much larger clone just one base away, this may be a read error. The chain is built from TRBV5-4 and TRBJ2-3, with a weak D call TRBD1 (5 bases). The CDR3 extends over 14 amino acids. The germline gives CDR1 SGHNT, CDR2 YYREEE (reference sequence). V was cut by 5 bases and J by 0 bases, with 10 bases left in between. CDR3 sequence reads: CASRSGWSTDTQYF. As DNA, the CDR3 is TGTGCCAGCAGATCAGGGTGGAGCACAGATACGCAGTATTTT.

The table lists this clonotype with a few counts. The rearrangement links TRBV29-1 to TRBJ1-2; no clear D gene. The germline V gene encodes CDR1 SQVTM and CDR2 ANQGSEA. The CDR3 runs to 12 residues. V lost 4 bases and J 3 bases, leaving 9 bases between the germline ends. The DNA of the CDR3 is TGCAGCGTTGGAAAGGGAGACTATGGCTACACCTTC. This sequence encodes CSVGKGDYGYTF.

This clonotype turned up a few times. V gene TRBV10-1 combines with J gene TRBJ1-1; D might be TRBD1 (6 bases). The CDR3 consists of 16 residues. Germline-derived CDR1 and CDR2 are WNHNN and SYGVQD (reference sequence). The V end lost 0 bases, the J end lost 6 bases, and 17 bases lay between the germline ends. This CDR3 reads CASSESMIGGYAEAFF. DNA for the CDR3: TGCGCCAGCAGTGAGTCGATGATAGGGGGATATGCTGAAGCTTTCTTT.

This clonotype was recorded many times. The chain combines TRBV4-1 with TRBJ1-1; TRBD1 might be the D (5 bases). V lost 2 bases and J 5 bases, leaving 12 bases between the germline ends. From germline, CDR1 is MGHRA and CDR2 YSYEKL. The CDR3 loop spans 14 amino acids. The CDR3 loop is CASSQFPTATEAFF. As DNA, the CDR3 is TGCGCCAGCAGCCAATTCCCGACAGCGACTGAAGCTTTCTTT.

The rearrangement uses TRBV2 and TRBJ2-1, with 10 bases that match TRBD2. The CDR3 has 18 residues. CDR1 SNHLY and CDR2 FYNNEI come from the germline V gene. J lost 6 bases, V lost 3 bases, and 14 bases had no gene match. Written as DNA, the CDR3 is TGTGCCAGCAGTGATAGTGGGACTAGCGCCACCCGGGGCAATGAGCAGTTCTTC. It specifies CASSDSGTSATRGNEQFF.

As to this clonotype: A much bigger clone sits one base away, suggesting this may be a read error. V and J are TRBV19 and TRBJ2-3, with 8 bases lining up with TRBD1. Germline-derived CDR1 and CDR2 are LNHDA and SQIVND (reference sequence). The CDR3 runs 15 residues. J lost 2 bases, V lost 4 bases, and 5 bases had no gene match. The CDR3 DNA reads TGTGCCAGTAGTAGCTCCAGGGGGCCCACAGATACGCAGTATTTT. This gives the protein CASSSSRGPTDTQYF. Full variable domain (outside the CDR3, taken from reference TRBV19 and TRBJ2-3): DGGITQSPKYLFRKEGQNVTLSCEQNLNHDAMYWYRQDPGQGLRLIYYSQIVNDFQKGDIAEGYSVSREKKESFPLTVTSAQKNPTAFYLCASSSSRGPTDTQYFGPGTRLTVL.

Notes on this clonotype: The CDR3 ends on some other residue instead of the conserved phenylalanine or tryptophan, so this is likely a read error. The CDR3 sequence: CATSRDVQGYEQYL. CDR3 nucleotide sequence: TGTGCCACCTCTAGGGATGTACAGGGCTACGAGCAGTACCTC. This chain links TRBV15 with TRBJ2-7, with D maybe TRBD1 (6 bases). Germline V gives CDR1 LNHNV, CDR2 YYDKDF (reference sequence). This CDR3 contains 14 residues. With 8 bases removed from V and 3 bases from J, the gap between germline ends came to 17 bases.

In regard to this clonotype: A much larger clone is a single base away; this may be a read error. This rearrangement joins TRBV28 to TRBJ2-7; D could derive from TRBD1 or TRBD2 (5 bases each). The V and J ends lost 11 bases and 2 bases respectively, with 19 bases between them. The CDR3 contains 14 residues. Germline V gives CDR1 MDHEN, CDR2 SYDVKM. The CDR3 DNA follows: TGTGCCGGCTCACCAACCGGGGCACCCTACGAGCAGTACTTC. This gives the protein CAGSPTGAPYEQYF.

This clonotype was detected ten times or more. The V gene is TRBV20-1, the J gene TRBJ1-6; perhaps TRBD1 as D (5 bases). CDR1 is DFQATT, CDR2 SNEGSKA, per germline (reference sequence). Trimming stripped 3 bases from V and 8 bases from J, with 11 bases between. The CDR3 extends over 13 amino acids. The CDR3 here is CSARGGRDSPLHF. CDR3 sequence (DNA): TGCAGTGCTAGGGGGGGAAGAGATTCACCCCTCCACTTT.

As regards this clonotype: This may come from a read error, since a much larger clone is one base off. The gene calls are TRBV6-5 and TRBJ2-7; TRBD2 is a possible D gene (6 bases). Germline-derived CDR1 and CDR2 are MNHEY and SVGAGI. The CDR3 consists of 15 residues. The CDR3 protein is CASSYNPGGSYKQYF. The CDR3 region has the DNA TGTGCCAGCAGTTATAATCCCGGGGGATCCTACAAGCAGTACTTC.

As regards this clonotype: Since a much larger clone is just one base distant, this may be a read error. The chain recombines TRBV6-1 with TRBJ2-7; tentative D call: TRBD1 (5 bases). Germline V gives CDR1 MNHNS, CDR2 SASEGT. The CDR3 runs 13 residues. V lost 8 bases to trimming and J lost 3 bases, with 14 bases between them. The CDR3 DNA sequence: TGTGCCAGCGGCAGGGTTTACTACTACGAGCAGTACTTC. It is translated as CASGRVYYYEQYF.

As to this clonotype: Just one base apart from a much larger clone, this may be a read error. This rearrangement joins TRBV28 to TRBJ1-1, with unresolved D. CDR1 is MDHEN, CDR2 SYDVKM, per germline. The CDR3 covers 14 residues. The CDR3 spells CASSSPRLSTEASF. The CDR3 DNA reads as TGTGCCAGCAGTTCCCCGAGACTGAGCACTGAAGCTTCCTTT.

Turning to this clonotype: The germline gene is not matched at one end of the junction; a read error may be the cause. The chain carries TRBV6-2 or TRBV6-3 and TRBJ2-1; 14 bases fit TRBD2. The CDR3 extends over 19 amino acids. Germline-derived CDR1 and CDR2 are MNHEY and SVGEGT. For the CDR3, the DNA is TGTGCCAGCAGAGCCGGGACTAGCGGGAGCCCGCTTTCCTGCAATGAGCAGTTCTTC. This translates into CASRAGTSGSPLSCNEQFF.

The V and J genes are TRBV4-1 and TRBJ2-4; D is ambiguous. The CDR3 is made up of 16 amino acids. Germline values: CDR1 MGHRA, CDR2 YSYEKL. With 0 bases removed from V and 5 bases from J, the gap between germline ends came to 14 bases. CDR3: CASSQDPSSGENIQYF. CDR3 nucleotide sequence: TGCGCCAGCAGCCAAGATCCGTCCTCAGGCGAAAACATTCAGTACTTC.

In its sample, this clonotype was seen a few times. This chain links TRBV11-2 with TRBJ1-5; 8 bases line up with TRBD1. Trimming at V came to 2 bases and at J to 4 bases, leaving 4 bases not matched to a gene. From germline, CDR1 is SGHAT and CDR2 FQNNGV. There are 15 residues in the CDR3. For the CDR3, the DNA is TGTGCCAGCAGCTTAAGGACAGGGCCGAATCAGCCCCAGCATTTT. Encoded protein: CASSLRTGPNQPQHF. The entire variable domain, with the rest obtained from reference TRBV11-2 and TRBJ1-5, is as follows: EAGVAQSPRYKIIEKRQSVAFWCNPISGHATLYWYQQILGQGPKLLIQFQNNGVVDDSQLPKDRFSAERLKGVDSTLKIQPAKLEDSAVYLCASSLRTGPNQPQHFGDGTRLSIL.

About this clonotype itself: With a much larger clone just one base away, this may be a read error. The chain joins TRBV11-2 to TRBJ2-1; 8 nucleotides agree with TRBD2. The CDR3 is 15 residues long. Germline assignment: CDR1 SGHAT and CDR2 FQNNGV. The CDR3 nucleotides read TGTGCCATCAGCTTAGCGGGACTAGCCTACAATGAGCAGTTCTTC. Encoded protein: CAISLAGLAYNEQFF.

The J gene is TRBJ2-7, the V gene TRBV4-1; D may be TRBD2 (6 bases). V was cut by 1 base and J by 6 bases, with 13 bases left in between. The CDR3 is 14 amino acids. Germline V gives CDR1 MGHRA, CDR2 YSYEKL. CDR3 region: CASSQAGTGREQYF. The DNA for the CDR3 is TGCGCCAGCAGCCAAGCCGGGACTGGGCGCGAGCAGTACTTC.

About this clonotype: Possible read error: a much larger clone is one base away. The CDR3 loop is CASSLGPLRRSETKYF. The CDR3 DNA follows: TGTGCCAGCAGCTTGGGCCCTTTGAGGAGATCAGAGACCAAGTACTTC. V usage is TRBV5-4 and J usage is TRBJ2-5, with no clear D. The CDR3 has 16 residues. CDR1 and CDR2 from the germline V gene are SGHNT and YYREEE (reference sequence).

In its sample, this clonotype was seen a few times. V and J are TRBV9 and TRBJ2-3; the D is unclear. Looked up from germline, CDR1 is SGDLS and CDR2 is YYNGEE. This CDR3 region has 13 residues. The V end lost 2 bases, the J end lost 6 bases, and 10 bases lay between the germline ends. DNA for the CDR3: TGTGCCAGCAGCGTCGGTCCTACGGATACGCAGTATTTT. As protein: CASSVGPTDTQYF.

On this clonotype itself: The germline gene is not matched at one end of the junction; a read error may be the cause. The CDR3 sequence: CASRRLLGANNSPLHF. In DNA form, the CDR3 reads TGTGCCAGCAGACGTCTGTTGGGGGCTAATAATTCACCCCTCCACTTC. The V and J genes are TRBV28 and TRBJ2-1, with D maybe TRBD1 (6 bases). Germline CDR1 MDHEN, CDR2 SYDVKM. The CDR3 covers 16 residues. The whole variable domain, filled in from reference TRBV28 and TRBJ2-1, reads DVKVTQSSRYLVKRTGEKVFLECVQDMDHENMFWYRQDPGLGLRLIYFSYDVKMKEKGDIPEGYSVSREKKERFSLILESASTNQTSMYLCASRRLLGANNSPLHFGPGTRLTVL.

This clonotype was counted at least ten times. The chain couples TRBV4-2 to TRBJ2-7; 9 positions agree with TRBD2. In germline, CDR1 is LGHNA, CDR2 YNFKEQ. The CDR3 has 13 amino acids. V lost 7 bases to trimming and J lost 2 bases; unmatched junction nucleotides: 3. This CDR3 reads CASKSSGAYEQYF. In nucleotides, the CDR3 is TGTGCCAGCAAGTCTAGCGGGGCCTACGAGCAGTACTTC.

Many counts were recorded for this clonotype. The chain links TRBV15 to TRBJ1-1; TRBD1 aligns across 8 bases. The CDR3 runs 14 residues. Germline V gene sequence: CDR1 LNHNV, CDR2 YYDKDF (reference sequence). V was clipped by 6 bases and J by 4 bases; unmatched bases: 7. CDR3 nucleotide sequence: TGTGCCACCAGGGACAGGGAGATGGGCACTGAAGCTTTCTTT. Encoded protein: CATRDREMGTEAFF.

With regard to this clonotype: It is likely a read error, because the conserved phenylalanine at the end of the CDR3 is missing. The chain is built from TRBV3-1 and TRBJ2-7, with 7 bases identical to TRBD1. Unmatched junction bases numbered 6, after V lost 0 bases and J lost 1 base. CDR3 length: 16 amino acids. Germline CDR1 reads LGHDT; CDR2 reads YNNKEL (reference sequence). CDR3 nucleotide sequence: TGTGCCAGCAGCCAAGAGTGGGACAGCCCTTCCTACGAGCAGTACTTA. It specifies CASSQEWDSPSYEQYL.

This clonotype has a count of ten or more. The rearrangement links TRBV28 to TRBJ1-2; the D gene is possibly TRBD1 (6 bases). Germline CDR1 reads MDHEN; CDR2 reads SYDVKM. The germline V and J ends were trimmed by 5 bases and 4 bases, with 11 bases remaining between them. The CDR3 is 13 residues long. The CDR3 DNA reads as TGTGCCAGCAGTATGGACAGAGCCTATGGCTACACCTTC. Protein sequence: CASSMDRAYGYTF.

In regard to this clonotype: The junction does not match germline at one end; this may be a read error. The CDR3 DNA reads as TGTGCCAGCGGTAGGGGTAACAACGGGGAGCTGTTTTTT. Its translation is CASGRGNNGELFF. The chain joins TRBV3-1 to TRBJ2-2, with a weak D call TRBD1 (5 bases). Looked up from germline, CDR1 is LGHDT and CDR2 is YNNKEL (reference sequence). CDR3 length: 13 amino acids.

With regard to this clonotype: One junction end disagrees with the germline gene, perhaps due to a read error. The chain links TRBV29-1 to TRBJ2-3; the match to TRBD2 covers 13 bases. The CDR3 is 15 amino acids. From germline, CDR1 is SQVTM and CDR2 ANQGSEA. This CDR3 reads CSVILLAGGKDKQYF. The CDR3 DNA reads TGCAGCGTCATCCTACTAGCGGGAGGGAAAGATAAGCAGTATTTT.

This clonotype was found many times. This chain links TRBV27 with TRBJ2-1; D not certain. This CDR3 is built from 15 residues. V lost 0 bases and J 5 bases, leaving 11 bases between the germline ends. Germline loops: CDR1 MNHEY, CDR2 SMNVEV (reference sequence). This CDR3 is CASSLSWASHNEQFF. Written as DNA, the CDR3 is TGTGCCAGCAGTTTATCGTGGGCTAGTCACAATGAGCAGTTCTTC.

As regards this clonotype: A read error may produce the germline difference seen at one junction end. The CDR3 protein is CASSEGSGKFSTYTQYF. CDR3 in DNA: TGTGCCAGCAGTGAGGGTAGCGGGAAGTTTAGCACATATACGCAGTATTTT. This chain joins TRBV2 and TRBJ2-3; the match to TRBD2 covers 8 bases. Germline loops: CDR1 SNHLY, CDR2 FYNNEI. This CDR3 has 17 residues.